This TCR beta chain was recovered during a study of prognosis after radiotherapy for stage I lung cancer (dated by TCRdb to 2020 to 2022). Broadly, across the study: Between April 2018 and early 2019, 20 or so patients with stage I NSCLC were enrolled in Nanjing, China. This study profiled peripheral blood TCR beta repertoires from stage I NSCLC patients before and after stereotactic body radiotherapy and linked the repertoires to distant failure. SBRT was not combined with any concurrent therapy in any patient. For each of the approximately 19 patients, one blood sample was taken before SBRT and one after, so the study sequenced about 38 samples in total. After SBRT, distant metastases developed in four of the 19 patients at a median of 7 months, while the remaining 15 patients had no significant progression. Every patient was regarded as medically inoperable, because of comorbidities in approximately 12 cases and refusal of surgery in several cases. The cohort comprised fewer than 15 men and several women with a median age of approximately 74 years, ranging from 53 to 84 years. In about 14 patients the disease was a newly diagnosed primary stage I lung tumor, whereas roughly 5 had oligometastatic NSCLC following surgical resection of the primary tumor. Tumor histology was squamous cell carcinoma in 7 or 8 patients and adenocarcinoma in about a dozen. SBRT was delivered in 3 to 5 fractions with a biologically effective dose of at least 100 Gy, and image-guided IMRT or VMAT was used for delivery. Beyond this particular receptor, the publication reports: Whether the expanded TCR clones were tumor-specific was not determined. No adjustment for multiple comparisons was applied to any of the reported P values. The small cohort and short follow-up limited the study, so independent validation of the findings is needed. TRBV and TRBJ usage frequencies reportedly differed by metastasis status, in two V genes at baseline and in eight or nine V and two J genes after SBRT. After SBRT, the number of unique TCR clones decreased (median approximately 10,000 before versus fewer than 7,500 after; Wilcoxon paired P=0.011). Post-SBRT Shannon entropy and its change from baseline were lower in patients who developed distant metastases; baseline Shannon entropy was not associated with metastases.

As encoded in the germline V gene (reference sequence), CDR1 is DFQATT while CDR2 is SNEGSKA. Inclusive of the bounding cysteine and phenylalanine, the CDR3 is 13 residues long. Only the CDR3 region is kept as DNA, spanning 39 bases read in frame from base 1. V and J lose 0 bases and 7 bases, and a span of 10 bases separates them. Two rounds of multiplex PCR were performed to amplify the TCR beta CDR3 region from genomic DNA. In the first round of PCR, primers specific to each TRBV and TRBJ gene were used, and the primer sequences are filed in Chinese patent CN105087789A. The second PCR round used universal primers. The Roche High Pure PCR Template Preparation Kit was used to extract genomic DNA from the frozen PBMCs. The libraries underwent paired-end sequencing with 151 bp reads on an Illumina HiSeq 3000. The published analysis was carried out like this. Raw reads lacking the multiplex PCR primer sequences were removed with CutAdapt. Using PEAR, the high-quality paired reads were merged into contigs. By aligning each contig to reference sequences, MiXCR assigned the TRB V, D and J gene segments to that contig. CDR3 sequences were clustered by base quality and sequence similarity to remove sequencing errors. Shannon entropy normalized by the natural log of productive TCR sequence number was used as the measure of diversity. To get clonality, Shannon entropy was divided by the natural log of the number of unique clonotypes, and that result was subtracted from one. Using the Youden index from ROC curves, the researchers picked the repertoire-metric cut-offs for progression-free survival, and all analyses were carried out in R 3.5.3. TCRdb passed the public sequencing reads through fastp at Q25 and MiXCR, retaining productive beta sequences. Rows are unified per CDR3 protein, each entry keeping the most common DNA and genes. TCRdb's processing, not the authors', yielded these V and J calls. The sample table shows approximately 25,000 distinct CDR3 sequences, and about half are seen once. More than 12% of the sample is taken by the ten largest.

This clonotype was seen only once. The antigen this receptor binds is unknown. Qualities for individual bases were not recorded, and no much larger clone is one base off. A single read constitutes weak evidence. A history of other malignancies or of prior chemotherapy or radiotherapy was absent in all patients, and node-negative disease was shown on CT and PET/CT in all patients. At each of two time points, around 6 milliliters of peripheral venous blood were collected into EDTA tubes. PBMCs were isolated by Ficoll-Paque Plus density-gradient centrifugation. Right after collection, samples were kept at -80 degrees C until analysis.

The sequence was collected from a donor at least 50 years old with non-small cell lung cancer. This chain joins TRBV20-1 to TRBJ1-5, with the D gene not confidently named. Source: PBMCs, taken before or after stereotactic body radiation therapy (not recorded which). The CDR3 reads CSARDPGQQPQHF. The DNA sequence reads TGCAGTGCTAGAGATCCAGGTCAACAGCCCCAGCATTTT.